Shown below are 18 T cell receptor beta chains from a single sample sequenced in a study of T cells in women clearing cervical HPV infection. Libraries were prepared by immunoSEQ multiplex PCR; TCRdb keeps only in-frame clonotypes and omits some of them. This sample's table has around 30,000 clones. Sequencing input: blood buffy coat. These receptors were taken from a woman between 18 and 70 years old with a cervical HPV16 infection that either progressed to CIN3+ or cleared (not recorded which).

About this clone itself: The CDR3 end lies 3 residues beyond the end of the read and is filled in from the germline J gene. The chain couples TRBV5-6 to TRBJ2-3; 7 bases align to TRBD2. The CDR3 length is 14 residues. Trimming at V came to 1 base and at J to 5 bases, leaving 4 bases not matched to a gene. Germline CDR1 and CDR2: SGHDT and YYEEEE. The CDR3: CASSLTTSLDTQYF. Partial CDR3 DNA: TGTGCCAGCAGCTTGACGACTAGCCTAGATACG.

In the case of this clone: The read stops 3 residues short of the end of the CDR3; the missing end is completed from the germline J gene. V gene TRBV20-1 combines with J gene TRBJ2-2; 9 nucleotides line up with TRBD2. Germline V gene data show CDR1 as DFQATT and CDR2 as SNEGSKA (reference sequence). The CDR3 consists of 15 residues. With 6 bases clipped from V and 1 base from J, the junction kept 6 bases outside the gene matches. Partial CDR3 DNA: TGCAGTGCCGTAATAGCGGGAGTGAACACCGGGGAG. Amino acids: CSAVIAGVNTGE. The entire CDR3 reads CSAVIAGVNTGELFF.

Comment on this clone: Sequencing ends 3 residues short of the CDR3 end; the germline J gene provides the rest. The chain carries TRBV30 and TRBJ2-7; 10 positions agree with TRBD1. The CDR3 loop spans 19 amino acids. The V segment lost 4 bases and the J segment 1 base; nucleotides outside the gene matches: 19. The V gene's germline CDR1 is GTSNPN and CDR2 SVGIG (reference sequence). The CDR3 here is CAWTPRDRGREGKSYEQYF. The part of the CDR3 DNA that was read is TGTGCCTGGACCCCCCGGGACAGGGGACGAGAGGGGAAGTCCTACGAG.

Concerning this clone itself: The read gets to within 3 residues of the CDR3 end, and the germline J gene fills in the rest. The V gene is TRBV6-2 or TRBV6-3, the J gene TRBJ2-2; 7 positions agree with TRBD2. Germline V gene sequence: CDR1 MNHEY, CDR2 SVGEGT. CDR3 size: 16 residues. Trimming took 2 bases from V and 9 from J; bases not matched to a gene: 12. The sequenced part of the CDR3 DNA is TGTGCCAGCAGTTACGGGGGGGTGCGCAAGGGATGGGAG. Protein: CASSYGGVRKGWE. The entire CDR3 protein is CASSYGGVRKGWELFF.

In the case of this clone: The read ends 3 residues early relative to the CDR3; the germline J gene fills the gap. This chain joins TRBV13 and TRBJ2-1; 9 bases align to TRBD2. Germline V gene sequence: CDR1 PRHDT, CDR2 FYEKMQ (reference sequence). The CDR3 sequence is 15 residues long. After removal of 6 bases from V and 6 bases from J, the junction contained 9 bases not matched to a gene. The CDR3 loop is CASRHRLAERNEQFF. CDR3 bases read: TGTGCCAGCAGACATCGACTAGCGGAGCGCAATGAG.

Notes on this clone: The read terminates 3 residues ahead of where the CDR3 ends, so the germline J gene completes it. J is TRBJ2-7 and V is TRBV30; tentative D call: TRBD2 (5 bases). Looked up from germline, CDR1 is GTSNPN and CDR2 is SVGIG (reference sequence). The CDR3 has 14 residues. The V end was cut by 1 base, the J end by 0 bases, with 10 bases between. The CDR3 reads CAWSGGLSSYEQYF. The covered CDR3 bases are TGTGCCTGGAGTGGCGGGCTGAGCTCCTACGAG.

Comments on this clone: Coverage ceases 3 residues before the CDR3 finishes, and the germline J gene fills in the end. J is TRBJ2-3 and V is TRBV20-1; D possibly matches TRBD1 or TRBD2 (5 bases each). Germline-derived CDR1 and CDR2 are DFQATT and SNEGSKA (reference sequence). The CDR3 totals 12 residues. CDR3 region: CSALTVGETQYF. The DNA read from the CDR3 is TGCAGTGCCCTGACAGTAGGGGAGACG.

About this clone itself: The read comes to an end 3 residues before the CDR3 does, leaving the germline J gene to fill in the end. The J gene is TRBJ2-7, the V gene TRBV2, with TRBD1 as a possible D gene (8 bases). Germline loops: CDR1 SNHLY, CDR2 FYNNEI. V shed 5 bases and J shed 2 bases, with 19 bases lying between them. The CDR3 is 16 amino acids. CDR3 DNA (partial): TGTGCCAGCAGTCAAGGGGGGGGGACAGGCCCCTACGAG. This codes for CASSQGGGTGPYE. The complete CDR3 sequence is CASSQGGGTGPYEQYF. The whole variable domain, remainder taken from reference TRBV2 and TRBJ2-7, is EPEVTQTPSHQVTQMGQEVILRCVPISNHLYFYWYRQILGQKVEFLVSFYNNEISEKSEIFDDQFSVERPDGSNFTLKIRSTKLEDSAMYFCASSQGGGTGPYEQYFGPGTRLTVT.

As regards this clone: The observed sequence ends 3 residues before the CDR3 terminus, with the missing tail filled in from the germline J gene. J is TRBJ1-2 and V is TRBV19; D perhaps matches TRBD1 (5 bases). The CDR3 contains 15 residues. The germline V gene has CDR1 LNHDA and CDR2 SQIVND (reference sequence). V was shortened by 2 bases and J by 0 bases, with 10 bases between the two germline ends. CDR3 DNA (partial): TGTGCCAGTAGTATAACAGGAGGAACTAACTATGGC. Translated, it gives CASSITGGTNYG. The whole CDR3 sequence is CASSITGGTNYGYTF.

Concerning this clone: The CDR3 end is not reached by the read, which stops 3 residues before it; the germline J gene fills it in. The rearrangement joins TRBV30 to TRBJ2-3; maybe TRBD2 (6 bases). This CDR3 has 15 residues. CDR1 GTSNPN and CDR2 SVGIG come from the germline V gene (reference sequence). The covered CDR3 bases are TGTGCCTGGAGTGTCCCCGGGACTTTGCAAGAGACG. It codes for CAWSVPGTLQET. The whole CDR3 protein is CAWSVPGTLQETQYF.

A word on this clone: The observed sequence ends 3 residues before the CDR3 terminus, with the missing tail filled in from the germline J gene. The rearrangement uses TRBV29-1 and TRBJ1-2; maybe TRBD1 (6 bases). This CDR3 contains 11 residues. V was clipped by 5 bases and J by 6 bases, with 10 bases between them. The germline gives CDR1 SQVTM, CDR2 ANQGSEA. This chain's CDR3 is CSVWTADGYTF. The part of the CDR3 DNA that was read is TGCAGCGTTTGGACAGCCGATGGC.

A word on this clone: The read ends 3 residues before the CDR3 terminus; that terminus is restored from the germline J gene. The chain uses TRBV30 and TRBJ2-3; 7 nucleotides align to TRBD1. Trimming took 1 base from V and 3 from J; bases not matched to a gene: 7. Germline V gene sequence: CDR1 GTSNPN, CDR2 SVGIG (reference sequence). The CDR3 consists of 15 residues. The DNA read from the CDR3 is TGTGCCTGGAGTGCTACAGGGGCTACGACAGATACG. It is translated as CAWSATGATTDT. The whole CDR3 protein is CAWSATGATTDTQYF.

On this clone: Read sequence stops 3 residues before the CDR3 end, and the germline J gene provides the missing end. This chain links TRBV4-2 with TRBJ2-3; D possibly corresponds to TRBD2 (5 bases). From germline, CDR1 is LGHNA and CDR2 YNFKEQ. There are 17 residues in the CDR3. With 0 bases removed from V and 0 bases from J, the gap between germline ends came to 13 bases. The CDR3 spells CASSQEGGSISTDTQYF. CDR3 DNA, as far as it was read: TGTGCCAGCAGCCAAGAGGGCGGGTCGATTAGCACAGATACG.

Of note for this clone: The CDR3 is cut off 3 residues early in the read; its end comes from the germline J gene. This chain links TRBV27 with TRBJ2-7, with TRBD2 matching over 7 bases. Looked up from germline, CDR1 is MNHEY and CDR2 is SMNVEV (reference sequence). Losses at the gene ends were 0 bases for V and 4 bases for J; bases not matched to a gene: 9. There are 16 residues in the CDR3. The CDR3 here is CASSLSPGTTLYEQYF. Partial CDR3 DNA: TGTGCCAGCAGTTTATCCCCCGGGACTACCCTTTACGAG.

A word on this clone: The read finishes 3 residues shy of the CDR3 end, and the germline J gene is used to complete it. This sequence joins TRBV7-9 and TRBJ2-4; TRBD1 matches 7 bases. Germline-derived CDR1 and CDR2 are SEHNR and FQNEAQ (reference sequence). The CDR3 length is 15 residues. This CDR3 reads CASSPWTGIDYGQYF. CDR3 DNA (partial): TGTGCCAGCAGCCCGTGGACAGGTATAGACTATGGT.

Incomplete CDR3 DNA: TGCGCCAGCACCCCCTCGGGGTCCGGGGAG. This codes for CASTPSGSGE. The whole CDR3 is CASTPSGSGELFF. The V gene is TRBV5-1, the J gene TRBJ2-2; tentative D call: TRBD2 (5 bases). The missing CDR3 end, 3 residues past where the read stops, is filled in from the germline J gene. The CDR3 extends over 13 amino acids. Germline V CDR1 and CDR2: SGHRS, YFSETQ. Trimming shortened V by 6 bases and J by 6 bases, and 12 bases separated the two germline ends.

Notes on this clone: The sequenced fragment ends 3 residues before the CDR3 boundary, so the rest is inferred from the germline J gene. The chain couples TRBV7-6 to TRBJ2-5; 15 nucleotides line up with TRBD2. The CDR3 is made up of 16 amino acids. Germline-derived CDR1 and CDR2 are SGHVS and FNYEAQ. The V segment lost 2 bases and the J segment 5 bases; nucleotides outside the gene matches: 3. This CDR3 reads CASSLRTSGRGETQYF. The sequenced CDR3 bases are TGTGCCAGCAGCTTAAGGACTAGCGGGAGGGGGGAGACC.

Of note for this clone: The CDR3 extends 3 residues past the end of the read, so its final part is completed from the germline J gene. The chain recombines TRBV12-3 or TRBV12-4 with TRBJ2-7, with 10 bases aligning to TRBD2. V was pared by 6 bases and J by 5 bases, with 19 bases of the junction left unmatched. This CDR3 is built from 18 residues. CDR3 protein: CASSPRGVAGGKYDEQYF. Partial CDR3 DNA: TGTGCCAGCAGCCCCCGAGGTGTAGCGGGAGGAAAATACGACGAG.